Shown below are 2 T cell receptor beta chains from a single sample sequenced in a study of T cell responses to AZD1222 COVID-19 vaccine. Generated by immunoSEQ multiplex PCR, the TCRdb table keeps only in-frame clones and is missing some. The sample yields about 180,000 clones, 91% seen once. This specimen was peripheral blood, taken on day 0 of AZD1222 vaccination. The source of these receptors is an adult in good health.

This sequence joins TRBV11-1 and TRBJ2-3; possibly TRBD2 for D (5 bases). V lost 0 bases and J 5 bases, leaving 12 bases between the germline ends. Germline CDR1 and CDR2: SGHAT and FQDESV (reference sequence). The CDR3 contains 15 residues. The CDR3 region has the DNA TGTGCCAGCAGCTTAGCCATAGGAGGTGGAGATACGCAGTATTTT. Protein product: CASSLAIGGGDTQYF. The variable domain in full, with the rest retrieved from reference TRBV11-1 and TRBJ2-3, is EAEVAQSPRYKITEKSQAVAFWCDPISGHATLYWYRQILGQGPELLVQFQDESVVDDSQLPKDRFSAERLKGVDSTLKIQPAELGDSAMYLCASSLAIGGGDTQYFGPGTRLTVL.

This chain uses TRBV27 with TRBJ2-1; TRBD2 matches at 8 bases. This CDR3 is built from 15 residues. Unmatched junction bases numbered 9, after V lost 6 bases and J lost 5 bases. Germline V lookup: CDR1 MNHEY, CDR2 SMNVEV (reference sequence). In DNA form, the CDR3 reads TGTGCCAGCAGCAAAAATAGCGGGACGGACAATGAGCAGTTCTTC. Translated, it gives CASSKNSGTDNEQFF.